The 18 T cell receptor beta chains given below trace back to one sample, sequenced in a study of spatial heterogeneity in lung cancer. In TCRdb, the 5' RACE reads were re-called with MiXCR into one record per CDR3 protein. The sample has tens of thousands of distinct CDR3 sequences, approximately 7% seen once. Specified time point: sample taken at primary tumor resection. No cells were sorted before sequencing. The whole RNA sequenced was extracted from tumor, nontumor lung or frozen PBMC. Sample: PBMCs, taken at surgery. The origin of the receptors is a female donor with early-stage non-small cell lung cancer.

This clonotype has a count of ten or more. This chain uses TRBV2 with TRBJ2-7; D perhaps matches TRBD2 (7 bases). The CDR3 has 15 residues. Germline loops: CDR1 SNHLY, CDR2 FYNNEI. Trimming took 0 bases from V and 6 from J, leaving 15 bases between them. The DNA of the CDR3 is TGTGCCAGCAGTGAAGCGCTTCGGGGGGCGGGCGAGCAGTACTTC. It translates to CASSEALRGAGEQYF.

This clonotype occurred many times. This sequence joins TRBV29-1 and TRBJ1-1, with no clear D. Trimming left V 4 bases short and J 0 bases short, with 3 bases between. CDR1 and CDR2 from the germline V gene are SQVTM and ANQGSEA. The CDR3 runs to 11 residues. The CDR3, as DNA: TGCAGCGTTGGCTTGAACACTGAAGCTTTCTTT. Amino acids: CSVGLNTEAFF.

Ten or more counts support this clonotype. The V call is TRBV12-3 or TRBV12-4, the J call TRBJ2-5, with 11 bases that match TRBD2. The CDR3 totals 14 residues. Trimming took 5 bases from V and 3 from J; bases not matched to a gene: 2. DNA for the CDR3: TGTGCCAGCAGTGTGGGACTAGCGGAAGAGACCCAGTACTTC. It codes for CASSVGLAEETQYF.

The rearrangement links TRBV2 to TRBJ2-2, with D possibly being TRBD2 (6 bases). V lost 3 bases and J lost 2, with 13 bases in between. The CDR3 contains 16 residues. Germline CDR1 is SNHLY and CDR2 is FYNNEI. The CDR3 loop reads CASSEWRGPNTGELFF. CDR3 DNA sequence: TGTGCCAGCAGTGAGTGGAGGGGCCCAAACACCGGGGAGCTGTTTTTT.

This clonotype was seen at least ten times. The rearrangement joins TRBV24-1 to TRBJ2-3; D remains ambiguous. The CDR3 spans 13 residues. V shed 5 bases and J shed 3 bases, with 8 bases lying between them. The germline gives CDR1 KGHDR, CDR2 SFDVKD. The CDR3 nucleotides read TGTGCCACCAGTGGATTCAGAACAGATACGCAGTATTTT. As protein: CATSGFRTDTQYF.

This clonotype showed up just a few times. The chain recombines TRBV10-3 with TRBJ1-1; D not certain. Trimming took off 2 bases at V and 1 base at J, with 8 bases between the two ends. Germline CDR1 ENHRY, CDR2 SYGVKD. This CDR3 contains 14 residues. The CDR3 coding sequence is TGTGCCATCAGTGAGCTAGGTCCGAACACTGAAGCTTTCTTT. It yields the protein CAISELGPNTEAFF.

This clonotype was detected only once. The chain carries TRBV11-2 and TRBJ2-3, with 9 positions matching TRBD2. The V segment lost 2 bases and the J segment 5 bases; nucleotides outside the gene matches: 14. The germline V gene encodes CDR1 SGHAT and CDR2 FQNNGV. The CDR3 is 18 amino acids. The chain's CDR3 is CASSLWRGGTSLLDTQYF. The CDR3 DNA sequence: TGTGCCAGCAGCTTATGGCGCGGAGGGACTAGCCTATTAGATACGCAGTATTTT. Complete variable domain (other parts from reference TRBV11-2 and TRBJ2-3): EAGVAQSPRYKIIEKRQSVAFWCNPISGHATLYWYQQILGQGPKLLIQFQNNGVVDDSQLPKDRFSAERLKGVDSTLKIQPAKLEDSAVYLCASSLWRGGTSLLDTQYFGPGTRLTVL.

This clonotype occurred many times. This chain joins TRBV3-1 and TRBJ2-1; 7 bases agree with TRBD1. The CDR3 covers 15 residues. Germline CDR1 and CDR2: LGHDT and YNNKEL (reference sequence). The ends lost 2 bases at V and 0 bases at J; junction bases unmatched: 1. The CDR3: CASSQRDSSYNEQFF. CDR3 DNA: TGTGCCAGCAGCCAACGGGACAGCTCCTACAATGAGCAGTTCTTC.

This clonotype was found many times. The V and J genes are TRBV7-9 and TRBJ2-5, with D perhaps matching TRBD1 or TRBD2 (5 bases each). The CDR3 extends over 17 amino acids. CDR1 is SEHNR, CDR2 FQNEAQ, per germline (reference sequence). The V gene lost 7 bases and the J gene lost 5 bases, with 26 bases spanning the gap. In nucleotides, the CDR3 is TGTGCCAGCACCTTCGAGGCCCTTCGGGGCAAAAGGGAGACCCAGTACTTC. Residues: CASTFEALRGKRETQYF. Combining the CDR3 with reference TRBV7-9 and TRBJ2-5 gives the whole variable domain DTGVSQNPRHKITKRGQNVTFRCDPISEHNRLYWYRQTLGQGPEFLTYFQNEAQLEKSRLLSDRFSAERPKGSFSTLEIQRTEQGDSAMYLCASTFEALRGKRETQYFGPGTRLLVL.

This clonotype was counted only a few times. This chain uses TRBV6-6 with TRBJ2-2; TRBD2 matches 8 bases. Germline loops: CDR1 MNHNY, CDR2 SVGAGI (reference sequence). Trimming cost V 10 bases and J 6 bases; bases outside gene matches: 10. CDR3 size: 14 residues. The CDR3, as DNA: TGTGCCACCGGGGGGGCTAGCCCCGCCGGGGAGCTGTTTTTT. Residues: CATGGASPAGELFF.

This clonotype was observed many times. The chain has TRBV12-3 or TRBV12-4 and TRBJ2-1; 12 nucleotides align to TRBD2. The CDR3 totals 15 residues. V trimming: 6 bases; J trimming: 9 bases; junction bases outside the gene matches: 9. CDR3 nucleotide sequence: TGTGCCAGCAGACTACTAGCGGGGGGCCGCAGTGAGCAGTTCTTC. Translating it yields CASRLLAGGRSEQFF.

This clonotype was detected ten times or more. This rearrangement joins TRBV5-1 to TRBJ2-7, with TRBD1 identical over 10 bases. The V gene's germline CDR1 is SGHRS and CDR2 YFSETQ. This CDR3 comprises 14 residues. The J segment lost 2 bases and the V segment lost 6 bases, leaving 5 bases of the junction unmatched. The CDR3 protein is CASKPGQGTYEQYF. In nucleotides, the CDR3 is TGCGCCAGCAAACCGGGACAGGGGACCTACGAGCAGTACTTC. Supplemented by reference TRBV5-1 and TRBJ2-7, the full variable domain reads KAGVTQTPRYLIKTRGQQVTLSCSPISGHRSVSWYQQTPGQGLQFLFEYFSETQRNKGNFPGRFSGRQFSNSRSEMNVSTLELGDSALYLCASKPGQGTYEQYFGPGTRLTVT.

The J gene is TRBJ2-3, the V gene TRBV7-6, with D tentatively TRBD2 (6 bases). V lost 5 bases, J lost 9 bases, and 15 bases lay in between. The CDR3 runs 13 residues. From germline, CDR1 is SGHVS and CDR2 FNYEAQ. The CDR3 DNA reads as TGTGCCAGCAGCCGGCTGGGGGGATACACGCAGTATTTT. Protein sequence: CASSRLGGYTQYF.

This clonotype was counted ten times or more. V usage is TRBV6-6 and J usage is TRBJ2-4, with no clear D. Trimming left V 2 bases short and J 2 bases short, with 13 bases between. This CDR3 has 16 amino acids. Looked up from germline, CDR1 is MNHNY and CDR2 is SVGAGI (reference sequence). This CDR3 reads CASSYEVWVTKNIQYF. DNA of the CDR3: TGTGCCAGCAGTTACGAAGTGTGGGTGACCAAAAACATTCAGTACTTC.

This clonotype turned up a few times. The CDR3 DNA reads as TGCGCCAGCAGCTCCGGACAGGGGGCTTATAATTCACCCCTCCACTTT. Translated: CASSSGQGAYNSPLHF. The V and J genes are TRBV5-1 and TRBJ1-6; TRBD1 matches at 11 bases. The CDR3 runs to 16 residues. From germline, CDR1 is SGHRS and CDR2 YFSETQ. The V and J ends lost 3 bases and 4 bases, in that order; junction bases with no gene match: 3.

This clonotype was counted many times. The gene calls are TRBV11-2 and TRBJ2-5, with D perhaps TRBD2 (5 bases). V was clipped by 7 bases and J by 5 bases, with 14 bases between them. From germline, CDR1 is SGHAT and CDR2 FQNNGV. The CDR3 totals 13 residues. CDR3 bases: TGTGCCAGCATGGGTTTGGAGGCGGAGACCCAGTACTTC. This gives the protein CASMGLEAETQYF. Complete variable domain (other parts from reference TRBV11-2 and TRBJ2-5): EAGVAQSPRYKIIEKRQSVAFWCNPISGHATLYWYQQILGQGPKLLIQFQNNGVVDDSQLPKDRFSAERLKGVDSTLKIQPAKLEDSAVYLCASMGLEAETQYFGPGTRLLVL.

This clonotype was observed many times. The V call is TRBV7-9, the J call TRBJ1-1; weak D call: TRBD1 (5 bases). The CDR3 covers 14 residues. The V and J ends lost 1 base and 5 bases respectively, with 11 bases between them. Germline assignment: CDR1 SEHNR and CDR2 FQNEAQ (reference sequence). CDR3 amino acids: CASSLEQGWTEAFF. CDR3 coding DNA: TGTGCCAGCAGCTTAGAGCAGGGTTGGACTGAAGCTTTCTTT. Full variable domain (outside the CDR3, taken from reference TRBV7-9 and TRBJ1-1): DTGVSQNPRHKITKRGQNVTFRCDPISEHNRLYWYRQTLGQGPEFLTYFQNEAQLEKSRLLSDRFSAERPKGSFSTLEIQRTEQGDSAMYLCASSLEQGWTEAFFGQGTRLTVV.

The rearrangement links TRBV28 to TRBJ2-7; D remains ambiguous. V was trimmed by 8 bases and J by 2 bases, leaving 7 bases between them. CDR1 and CDR2 from the germline V gene are MDHEN and SYDVKM. The CDR3 spans 11 residues. The CDR3 sequence is CASAETYEQYF. Here the CDR3 DNA reads TGTGCCAGCGCGGAAACCTACGAGCAGTACTTC. The whole variable domain, remainder taken from reference TRBV28 and TRBJ2-7, is DVKVTQSSRYLVKRTGEKVFLECVQDMDHENMFWYRQDPGLGLRLIYFSYDVKMKEKGDIPEGYSVSREKKERFSLILESASTNQTSMYLCASAETYEQYFGPGTRLTVT.